This T cell receptor (beta chain) was captured in a study of T cell changes during pregnancy in multiple sclerosis. Assay: immunoSEQ multiplex PCR; the TCRdb copy retains only in-frame clones and omits some. The sample holds approximately 50,000 clones, about 90% seen once. Germline assignment: CDR1 SNHLY and CDR2 FYNNEI. Trimming cost V 6 bases and J 1 base, with 10 bases left between them. This CDR3 is 14 amino acids long. This specimen was CD4+ T cells from peripheral blood mononuclear cells, taken after pregnancy. The chain links TRBV2 to TRBJ1-3, with a possible D match to TRBD1 (6 bases). The source of this sequence is a female donor with multiple sclerosis, enrolled in a pregnancy study. CDR3 loop: CASRGDTSGNTIYF. CDR3 DNA: TGTGCCAGCAGGGGGGACACGTCTGGAAACACCATATATTTT. The complete variable domain, with remaining parts taken from reference TRBV2 and TRBJ1-3, reads EPEVTQTPSHQVTQMGQEVILRCVPISNHLYFYWYRQILGQKVEFLVSFYNNEISEKSEIFDDQFSVERPDGSNFTLKIRSTKLEDSAMYFCASRGDTSGNTIYFGEGSWLTVV.